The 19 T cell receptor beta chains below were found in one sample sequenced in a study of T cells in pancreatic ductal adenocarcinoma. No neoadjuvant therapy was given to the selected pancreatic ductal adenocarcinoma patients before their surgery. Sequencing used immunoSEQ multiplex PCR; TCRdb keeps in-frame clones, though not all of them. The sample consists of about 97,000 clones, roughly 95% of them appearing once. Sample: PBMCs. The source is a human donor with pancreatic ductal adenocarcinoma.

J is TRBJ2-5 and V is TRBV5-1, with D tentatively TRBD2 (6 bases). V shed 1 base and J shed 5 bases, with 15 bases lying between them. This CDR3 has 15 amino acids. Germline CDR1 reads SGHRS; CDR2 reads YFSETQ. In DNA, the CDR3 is TGCGCCAGCAGCTTGTCGGAGGGGATGAGCGAGACCCAGTACTTC. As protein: CASSLSEGMSETQYF.

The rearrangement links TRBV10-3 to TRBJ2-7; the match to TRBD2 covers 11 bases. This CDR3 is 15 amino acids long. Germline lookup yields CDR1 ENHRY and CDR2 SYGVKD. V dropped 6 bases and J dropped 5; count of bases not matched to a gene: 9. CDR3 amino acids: CAIRLAGVESHEQYF. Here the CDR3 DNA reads TGTGCCATCAGACTAGCGGGAGTAGAGTCCCACGAGCAGTACTTC.

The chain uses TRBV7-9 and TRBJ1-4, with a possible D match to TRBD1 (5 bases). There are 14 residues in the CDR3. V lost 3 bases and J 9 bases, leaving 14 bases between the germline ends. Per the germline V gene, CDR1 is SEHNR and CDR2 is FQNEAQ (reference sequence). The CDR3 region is CASSLGQGWKKLFF. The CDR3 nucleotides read TGTGCCAGCAGCTTGGGGCAGGGTTGGAAAAAACTGTTTTTT. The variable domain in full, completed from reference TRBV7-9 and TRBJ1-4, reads DTGVSQNPRHKITKRGQNVTFRCDPISEHNRLYWYRQTLGQGPEFLTYFQNEAQLEKSRLLSDRFSAERPKGSFSTLEIQRTEQGDSAMYLCASSLGQGWKKLFFGSGTQLSVL.

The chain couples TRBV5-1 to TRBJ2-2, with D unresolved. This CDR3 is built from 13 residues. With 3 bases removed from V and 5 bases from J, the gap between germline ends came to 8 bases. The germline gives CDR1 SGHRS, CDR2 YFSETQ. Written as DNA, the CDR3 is TGCGCCAGCAGCTCAGACACGACCGGGGAGCTGTTTTTT. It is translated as CASSSDTTGELFF.

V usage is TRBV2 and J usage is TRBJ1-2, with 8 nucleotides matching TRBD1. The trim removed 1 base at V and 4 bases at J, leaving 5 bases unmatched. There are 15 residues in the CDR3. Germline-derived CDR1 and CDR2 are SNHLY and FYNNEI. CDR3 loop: CASSEVGTGTYGYTF. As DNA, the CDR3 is TGTGCCAGCAGTGAAGTAGGGACAGGTACCTATGGCTACACCTTC. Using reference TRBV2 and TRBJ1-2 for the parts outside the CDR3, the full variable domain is EPEVTQTPSHQVTQMGQEVILRCVPISNHLYFYWYRQILGQKVEFLVSFYNNEISEKSEIFDDQFSVERPDGSNFTLKIRSTKLEDSAMYFCASSEVGTGTYGYTFGSGTRLTVV.

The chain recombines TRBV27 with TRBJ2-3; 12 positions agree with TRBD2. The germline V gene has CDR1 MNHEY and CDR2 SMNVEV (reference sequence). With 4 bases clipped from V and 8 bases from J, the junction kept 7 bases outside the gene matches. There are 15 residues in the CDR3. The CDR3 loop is CASSYRLAGASTQYF. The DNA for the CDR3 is TGTGCCAGCAGTTACCGACTAGCGGGAGCGAGTACGCAGTATTTT.

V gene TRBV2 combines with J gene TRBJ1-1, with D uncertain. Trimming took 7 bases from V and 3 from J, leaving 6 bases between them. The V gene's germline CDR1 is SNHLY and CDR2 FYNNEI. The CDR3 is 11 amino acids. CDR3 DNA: TGTGCCAGCAAGGGAGACACTGAAGCTTTCTTT. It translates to CASKGDTEAFF.

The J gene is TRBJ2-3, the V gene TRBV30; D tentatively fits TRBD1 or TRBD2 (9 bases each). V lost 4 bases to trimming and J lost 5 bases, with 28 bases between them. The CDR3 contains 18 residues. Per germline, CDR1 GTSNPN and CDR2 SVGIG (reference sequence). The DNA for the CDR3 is TGTGCCTGGAACCGGGACAGGGCGGTAGCGGGAGTTAAAGATACGCAGTATTTT. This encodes CAWNRDRAVAGVKDTQYF.

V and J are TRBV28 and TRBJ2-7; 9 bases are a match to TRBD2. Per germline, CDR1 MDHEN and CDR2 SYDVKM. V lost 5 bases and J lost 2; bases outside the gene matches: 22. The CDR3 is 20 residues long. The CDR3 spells CASSPQTGKASGAPAYEQYF. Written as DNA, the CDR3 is TGTGCCAGCAGTCCCCAGACAGGGAAGGCTAGCGGGGCACCGGCCTACGAGCAGTACTTC.

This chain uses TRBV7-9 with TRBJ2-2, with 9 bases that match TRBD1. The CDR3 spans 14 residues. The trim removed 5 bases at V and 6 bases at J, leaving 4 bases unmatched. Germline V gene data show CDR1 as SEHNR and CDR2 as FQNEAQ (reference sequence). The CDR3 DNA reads TGTGCCAGCAGCCACGGGACAGGGTCCGGGGAGCTGTTTTTT. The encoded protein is CASSHGTGSGELFF.

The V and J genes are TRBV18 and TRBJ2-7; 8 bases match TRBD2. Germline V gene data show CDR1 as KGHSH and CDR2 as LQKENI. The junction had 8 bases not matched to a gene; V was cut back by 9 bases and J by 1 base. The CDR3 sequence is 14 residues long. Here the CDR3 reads CASQSGRTSYEQYF. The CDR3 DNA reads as TGTGCCAGTCAGAGCGGGAGAACTTCCTACGAGCAGTACTTC.

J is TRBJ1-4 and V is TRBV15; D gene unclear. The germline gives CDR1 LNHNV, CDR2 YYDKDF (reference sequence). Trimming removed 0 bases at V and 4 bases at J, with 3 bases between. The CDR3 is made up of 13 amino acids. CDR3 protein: CATSRDYNEKLFF. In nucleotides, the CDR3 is TGTGCCACCAGCAGAGACTATAATGAAAAACTGTTTTTT.

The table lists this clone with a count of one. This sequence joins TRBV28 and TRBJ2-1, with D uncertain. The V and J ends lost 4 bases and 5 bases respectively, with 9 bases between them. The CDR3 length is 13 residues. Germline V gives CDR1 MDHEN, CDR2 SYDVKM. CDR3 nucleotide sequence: TGTGCCAGCAGTTCTGCAGGAAACAATGAGCAGTTCTTC. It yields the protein CASSSAGNNEQFF.

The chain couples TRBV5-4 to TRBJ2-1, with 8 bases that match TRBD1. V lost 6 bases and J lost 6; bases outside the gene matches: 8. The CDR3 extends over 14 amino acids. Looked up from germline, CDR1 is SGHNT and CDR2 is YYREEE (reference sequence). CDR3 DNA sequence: TGTGCCAGCAACCCAGGGGGCCGACGCAATGAGCAGTTCTTC. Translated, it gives CASNPGGRRNEQFF.

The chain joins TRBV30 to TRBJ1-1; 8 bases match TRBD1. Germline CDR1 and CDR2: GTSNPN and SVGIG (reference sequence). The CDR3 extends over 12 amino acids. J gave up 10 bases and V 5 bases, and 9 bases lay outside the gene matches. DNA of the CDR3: TGTGCCTGGGACCCCAGACAGGGGCGAGCTTTCTTT. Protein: CAWDPRQGRAFF.

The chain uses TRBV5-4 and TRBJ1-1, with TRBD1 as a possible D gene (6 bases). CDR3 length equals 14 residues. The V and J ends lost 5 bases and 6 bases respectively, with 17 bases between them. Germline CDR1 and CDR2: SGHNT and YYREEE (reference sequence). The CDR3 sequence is CASRLTEAGAEAFF. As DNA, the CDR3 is TGTGCCAGCAGACTTACAGAAGCAGGGGCTGAAGCTTTCTTT.

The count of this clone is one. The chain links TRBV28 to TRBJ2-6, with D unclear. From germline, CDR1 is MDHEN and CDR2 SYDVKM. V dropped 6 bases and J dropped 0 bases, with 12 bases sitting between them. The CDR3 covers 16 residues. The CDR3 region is CASSLSKPSGANVLTF. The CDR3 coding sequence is TGTGCCAGCAGCCTCTCTAAACCCTCTGGGGCCAACGTCCTGACTTTC.

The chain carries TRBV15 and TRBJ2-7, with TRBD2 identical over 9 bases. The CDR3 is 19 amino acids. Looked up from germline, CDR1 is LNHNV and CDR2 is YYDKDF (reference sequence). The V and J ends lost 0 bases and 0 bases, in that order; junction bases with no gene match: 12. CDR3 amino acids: CATSREPPGLAGSSYEQYF. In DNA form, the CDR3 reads TGTGCCACCAGCAGAGAGCCACCGGGACTAGCTGGTAGCTCCTACGAGCAGTACTTC. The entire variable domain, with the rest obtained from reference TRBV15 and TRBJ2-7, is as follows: DAMVIQNPRYQVTQFGKPVTLSCSQTLNHNVMYWYQQKSSQAPKLLFHYYDKDFNNEADTPDNFQSRRPNTSFCFLDIRSPGLGDTAMYLCATSREPPGLAGSSYEQYFGPGTRLTVT.

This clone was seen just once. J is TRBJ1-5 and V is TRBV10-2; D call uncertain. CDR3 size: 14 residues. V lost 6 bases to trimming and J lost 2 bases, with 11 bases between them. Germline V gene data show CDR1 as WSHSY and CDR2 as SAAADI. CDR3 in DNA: TGCGCCAGCAGGGCCGGAGGTGGCAATCAGCCCCAGCATTTT. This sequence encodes CASRAGGGNQPQHF.